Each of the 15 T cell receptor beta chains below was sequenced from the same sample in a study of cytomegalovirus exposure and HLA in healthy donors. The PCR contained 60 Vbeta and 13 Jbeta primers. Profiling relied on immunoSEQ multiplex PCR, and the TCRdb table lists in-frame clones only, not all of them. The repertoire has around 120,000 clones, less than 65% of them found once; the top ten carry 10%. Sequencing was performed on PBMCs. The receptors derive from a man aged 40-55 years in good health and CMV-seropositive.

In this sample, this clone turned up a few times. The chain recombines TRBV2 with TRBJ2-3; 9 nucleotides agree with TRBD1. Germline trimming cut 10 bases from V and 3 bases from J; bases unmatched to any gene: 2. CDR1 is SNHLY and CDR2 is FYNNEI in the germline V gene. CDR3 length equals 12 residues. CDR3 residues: CANGQGTDTQYF. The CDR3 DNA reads TGTGCCAACGGACAGGGGACAGATACGCAGTATTTT.

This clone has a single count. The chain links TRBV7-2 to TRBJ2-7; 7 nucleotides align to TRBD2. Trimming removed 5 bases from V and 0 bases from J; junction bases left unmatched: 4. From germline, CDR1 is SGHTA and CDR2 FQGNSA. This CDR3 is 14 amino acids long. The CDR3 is CASSRGTTSYEQYF. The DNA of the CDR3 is TGTGCCAGCAGCCGCGGGACTACCTCCTACGAGCAGTACTTC. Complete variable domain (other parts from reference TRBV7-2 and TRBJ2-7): GAGVSQSPSNKVTEKGKDVELRCDPISGHTALYWYRQSLGQGLEFLIYFQGNSAPDKSGLPSDRFSAERTGGSVSTLTIQRTQQEDSAVYLCASSRGTTSYEQYFGPGTRLTVT.

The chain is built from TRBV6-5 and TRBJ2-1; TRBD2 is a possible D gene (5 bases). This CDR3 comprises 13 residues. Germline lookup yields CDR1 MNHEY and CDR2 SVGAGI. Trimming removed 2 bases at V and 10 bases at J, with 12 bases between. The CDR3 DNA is TGTGCCAGCAGTTACAGTGGACTTGAGGAGCAGTTCTTC. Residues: CASSYSGLEEQFF.

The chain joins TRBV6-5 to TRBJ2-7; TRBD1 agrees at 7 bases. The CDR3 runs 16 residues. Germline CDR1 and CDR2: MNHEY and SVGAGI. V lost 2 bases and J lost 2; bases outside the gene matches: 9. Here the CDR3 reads CASSYGSGQLPYEQYF. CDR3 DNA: TGTGCCAGCAGTTACGGGTCGGGACAGTTACCCTACGAGCAGTACTTC.

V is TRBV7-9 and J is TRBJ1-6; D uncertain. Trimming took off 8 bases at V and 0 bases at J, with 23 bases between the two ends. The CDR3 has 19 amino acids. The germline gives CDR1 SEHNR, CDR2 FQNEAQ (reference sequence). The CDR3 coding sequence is TGTGCCAGCGGAAGGCGAGAGGGAACTTTGAGCTCCTATAATTCACCCCTCCACTTT. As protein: CASGRREGTLSSYNSPLHF.

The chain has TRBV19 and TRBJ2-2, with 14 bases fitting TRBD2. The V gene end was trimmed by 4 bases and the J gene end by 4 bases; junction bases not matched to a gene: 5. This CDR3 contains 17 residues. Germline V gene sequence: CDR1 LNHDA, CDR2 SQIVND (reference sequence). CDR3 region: CASSRQGTSGGTGELFF. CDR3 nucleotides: TGTGCCAGTAGTAGGCAGGGGACTAGCGGGGGCACCGGGGAGCTGTTTTTT.

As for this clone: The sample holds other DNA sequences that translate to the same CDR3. CDR3 DNA: TGTGCCAGTAGTATTGGCCTTCTGAACACTGAAGCTTTCTTT. Its translation: CASSIGLLNTEAFF. V usage is TRBV19 and J usage is TRBJ1-1, with D unclear. Germline-derived CDR1 and CDR2 are LNHDA and SQIVND (reference sequence). This CDR3 has 14 residues. Trimming pared 3 bases from V and 0 bases from J, leaving 8 bases between.

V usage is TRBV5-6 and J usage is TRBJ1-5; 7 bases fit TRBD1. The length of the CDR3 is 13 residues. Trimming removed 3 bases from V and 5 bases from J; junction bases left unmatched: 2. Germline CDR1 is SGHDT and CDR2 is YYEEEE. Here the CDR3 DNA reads TGTGCCAGCAGCTCAGGGGGTTATCAGCCCCAGCATTTT. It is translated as CASSSGGYQPQHF.

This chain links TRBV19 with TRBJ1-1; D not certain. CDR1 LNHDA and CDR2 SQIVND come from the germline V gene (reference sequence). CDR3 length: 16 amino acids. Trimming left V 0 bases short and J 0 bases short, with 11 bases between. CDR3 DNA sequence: TGTGCCAGTAGTATAGATACAGATCAAATGAACACTGAAGCTTTCTTT. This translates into CASSIDTDQMNTEAFF.

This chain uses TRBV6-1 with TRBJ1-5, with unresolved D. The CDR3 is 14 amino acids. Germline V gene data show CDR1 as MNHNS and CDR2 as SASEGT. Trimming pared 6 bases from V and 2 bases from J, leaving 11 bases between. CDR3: CASSRDTGNQPQHF. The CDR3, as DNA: TGTGCCAGCAGCCGAGACACGGGCAATCAGCCCCAGCATTTT.

The CDR3 DNA is TGTGCCAGCAGTGAAGTGGCGGGGGGGCTCGATAATGAGCAGTTCTTC. As protein: CASSEVAGGLDNEQFF. This sequence joins TRBV6-1 and TRBJ2-1; 9 nucleotides match TRBD2. Germline trimming cut 1 base from V and 7 bases from J; bases unmatched to any gene: 8. CDR3 length: 16 residues. CDR1 is MNHNS and CDR2 is SASEGT in the germline V gene.

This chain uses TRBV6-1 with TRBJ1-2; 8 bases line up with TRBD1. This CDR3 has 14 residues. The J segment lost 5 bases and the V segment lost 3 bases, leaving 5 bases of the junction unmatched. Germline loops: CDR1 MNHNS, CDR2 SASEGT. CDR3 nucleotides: TGTGCCAGCAGTGAGTCATGGACAGGGTATGGCTACACCTTC. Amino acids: CASSESWTGYGYTF.

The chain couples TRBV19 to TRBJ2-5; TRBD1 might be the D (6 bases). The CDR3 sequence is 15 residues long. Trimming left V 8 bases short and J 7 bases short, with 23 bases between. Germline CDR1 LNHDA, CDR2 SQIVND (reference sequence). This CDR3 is CASRPGRGRVVTQYF. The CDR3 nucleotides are TGTGCCAGTCGACCGGGCAGGGGTCGGGTTGTGACCCAGTACTTC.

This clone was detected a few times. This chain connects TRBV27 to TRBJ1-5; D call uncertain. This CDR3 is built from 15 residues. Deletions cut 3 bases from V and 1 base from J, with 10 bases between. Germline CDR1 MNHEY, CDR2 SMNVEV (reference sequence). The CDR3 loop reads CASSFEGLSNQPQHF. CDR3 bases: TGTGCCAGCAGTTTTGAGGGTTTGAGCAATCAGCCCCAGCATTTT.

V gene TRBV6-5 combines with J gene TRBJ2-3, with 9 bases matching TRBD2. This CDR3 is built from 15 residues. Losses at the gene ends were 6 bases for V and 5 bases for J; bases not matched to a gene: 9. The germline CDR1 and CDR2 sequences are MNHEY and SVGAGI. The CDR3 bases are TGTGCCAGCAGCCCTAGCGGGGCCCGAAGAGATACGCAGTATTTT. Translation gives CASSPSGARRDTQYF.